The 2 T cell receptor beta chains presented below share a single source sample, sequenced in a study of blood T cell repertoires in COVID-19. The protocol was immunoSEQ multiplex PCR, while the TCRdb copy is restricted to in-frame clones and leaves out a portion. The sample holds about 95,000 clones, 89% seen once. Sequenced material: peripheral blood. The source of these receptors is a man aged 55 to 70 with COVID-19, enrolled during active disease.

The chain employs TRBV9 and TRBJ1-3; 10 positions agree with TRBD1. The CDR3 length is 15 residues. V lost 7 bases, J lost 3 bases, and 7 bases stayed unmatched. The germline V gene encodes CDR1 SGDLS and CDR2 YYNGEE. The CDR3 DNA follows: TGTGCCAGCTCCACCGGGACAGGGGTTGGAAACACCATATATTTT. Encoded protein: CASSTGTGVGNTIYF.

The chain couples TRBV24-1 to TRBJ2-1; D is unclear. The CDR3 covers 14 residues. V was pared by 4 bases and J by 5 bases, with 11 bases between. In germline, CDR1 is KGHDR, CDR2 SFDVKD. DNA of the CDR3: TGTGCCACCAGTGAATCTACCTTCCACAATGAGCAGTTCTTC. Protein: CATSESTFHNEQFF.